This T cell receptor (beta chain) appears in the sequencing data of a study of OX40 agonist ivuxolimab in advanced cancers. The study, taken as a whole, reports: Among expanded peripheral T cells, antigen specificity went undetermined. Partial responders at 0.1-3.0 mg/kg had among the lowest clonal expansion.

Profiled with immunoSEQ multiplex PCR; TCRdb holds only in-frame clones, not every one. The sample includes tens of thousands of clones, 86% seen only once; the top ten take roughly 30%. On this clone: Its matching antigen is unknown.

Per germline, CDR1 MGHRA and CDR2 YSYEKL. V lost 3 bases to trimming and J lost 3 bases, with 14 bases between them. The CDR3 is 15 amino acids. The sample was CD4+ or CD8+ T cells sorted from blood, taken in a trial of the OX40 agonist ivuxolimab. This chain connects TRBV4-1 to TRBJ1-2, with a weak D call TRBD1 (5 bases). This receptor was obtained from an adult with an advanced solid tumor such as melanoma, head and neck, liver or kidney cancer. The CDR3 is CASSHTPGPDYGYTF. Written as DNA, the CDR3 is TGCGCCAGCAGCCACACACCGGGACCGGACTATGGCTACACCTTC.